This TCR beta chain was retrieved from a study of shared clonotypes between healthy human individuals. Study conclusions and caveats: Some clonotypes were shared by all four sorted-subset donors, while others were not shared. The non-shared ones had lower generation probabilities than the shared ones.

Germline V gives CDR1 SGHRS, CDR2 YFSETQ. V trimming: 4 bases; J trimming: 3 bases; junction bases outside the gene matches: 2. The CDR3 totals 15 residues. Assay execution proceeded at the deep level. Clones were sequenced by immunoSEQ multiplex PCR, and TCRdb holds only the in-frame ones, with some missing. This table has a few million clones, 85% to 95% appearing once. Regarding this clone: Its antigen is undetermined. Other DNA variants within this sample encode the same CDR3.

Adults of Caucasian background living in Nashville, Tennessee made up all donors. Memory CD4+ cells were the fraction left after CD45RA+ naive selection. Specimen: naive CD4+ T cells from PBMCs. The subset is: CD45RA+ positively selected. This sequence was found in a man younger than 30 in good health. Some clones in this sample may be carry-over from other donors' samples. The rearrangement uses TRBV5-1 and TRBJ2-1, with 12 bases matching TRBD2. The CDR3 sequence: CASSAGLAGYNEQFF. CDR3 in DNA: TGCGCCAGCAGCGCGGGACTAGCGGGCTACAATGAGCAGTTCTTC.